This T cell receptor (beta chain) was profiled in a study of vaccination and CD4 T cells after COVID-19. Overall study context: The post-COVID sampling time was a median roughly 100 days after diagnosis, ranging from 35 to 161. Control cultures received a CEFX pool, an HIV-1 Nef pool, or no peptide.

CDR1 and CDR2 (germline): MNHNS, SASEGT. Trimming cost V 6 bases and J 10 bases, with 10 bases left between them. This CDR3 contains 12 residues. The Oncomine TCR Beta short-read assay was applied to DNA of cultured CD4+ T cells. In TCRdb, the PCR reads were re-called with MiXCR into one record per CDR3 protein. Among about 14,000 distinct CDR3 sequences listed, roughly 43% were seen once. To note about this clonotype: Its cognate antigen is unknown.

Treatment denoted: roughly ten-day PBMC culture with coronavirus spike peptide pools or control peptides (ViraFEST assay). Each well held 2 million to 2.5 million PBMCs in IL-2 (about 9.5 IU/ml) medium with approximately 10 ug/ml peptide pools. The source material was cultured CD4+ T cells from blood. The source is a human donor with COVID-19. The chain has TRBV6-1 and TRBJ1-6, with unresolved D. The chain's CDR3 is CASRSIRSPLHF. The CDR3 region has the DNA TGTGCCAGCAGGTCTATCCGGTCACCCCTCCACTTT.